This is a list of T cell receptor beta chains from one sample in a study of T cell repertoires in aging, cancer and after chemotherapy. TCRdb used MiXCR to reprocess the multiplex PCR reads, holding one entry per CDR3 protein. The sample holds roughly 15,000 distinct CDR3 sequences; 45% to 50% are singletons and the top ten take 10% to 13%. Sequenced input: blood. These receptors originate from a human donor in good health. CDR3s include the opening cysteine and the closing phenylalanine or tryptophan. D genes are given only for firm matches. Only some rows state a clone size, as once, few, many or a class for expanded clones.

d_call	clone_size	v_call	j_call	cdr3_nt	cdr3_aa
TRBD2	-	TRBV18	TRBJ2-1	TGTGCCAGCTCACCGGGACTAGCGGGAGGGCCTCCCAGCTCCTACAATGAGCAGTTCTTC	CASSPGLAGGPPSSYNEQFF
TRBD1	-	TRBV6-5	TRBJ2-7	TGTGCCAGCAGTTACGGACAGGTCTCCTACGAGCAGTACTTC	CASSYGQVSYEQYF
-	-	TRBV30	TRBJ1-6	TGTGCCTGGACACCAGGGAATTCACCCCTCCACTTT	CAWTPGNSPLHF
TRBD1	-	TRBV18	TRBJ1-2	TGTGCCAGCTCACCACCGGGGCAGGGGGCCGATGGCTACACCTTC	CASSPPGQGADGYTF
-	-	TRBV19	TRBJ2-5	TGTGCCAGTAGTATAGATTCGGGAACCCAAGAGACCCAGTACTTC	CASSIDSGTQETQYF
TRBD1	-	TRBV29-1	TRBJ1-2	TGCAGCGTTACAGGGGGCGACTATGGCTACACCTTC	CSVTGGDYGYTF
-	-	TRBV19	TRBJ2-5	TGTGCCAGTAGTATCCCGGACGGAGAAGAGACCCAGTACTTC	CASSIPDGEETQYF
TRBD2	-	TRBV18	TRBJ2-2	TGTGCCAGCTCACCACGGGTACTAGCGGGAGAAACCGGGGAGCTGTTTTTT	CASSPRVLAGETGELFF
TRBD1	few	TRBV19	TRBJ2-5	TGTGCCAGTAAGGGAACAGGGGGCGGTGAGACCCAGTACTTC	CASKGTGGGETQYF
TRBD2	few	TRBV29-1	TRBJ2-3	TGCAGCGTCCAGTGGGCACTAGCGGGAGGAGCGCAGTATTTT	CSVQWALAGGAQYF
TRBD1	few	TRBV19	TRBJ2-7	TGTGCCAGTAGTTTGGCAGGGGGTGACTCCTACGAGCAGTACTTC	CASSLAGGDSYEQYF
TRBD2	-	TRBV29-1	TRBJ2-1	TGCAGCGTTCTCGGGGGGCGGGAGGAAGGGGCCAATGAGCAGTTCTTC	CSVLGGREEGANEQFF
TRBD2	few	TRBV6-1	TRBJ2-7	TGTGCCAGCGGGACGGGTGGCGGGAGTGTCGACGAGCAGTACTTC	CASGTGGGSVDEQYF
-	few	TRBV11-1	TRBJ2-7	TGTGCCAGCAGCCAGGCCCATTCCTACGAGCAGTACTTC	CASSQAHSYEQYF
TRBD2	-	TRBV7-2	TRBJ2-5	TGTGCCAGCAGCCTATGGACTAGTCCAGAGACCCAGTACTTC	CASSLWTSPETQYF
-	-	TRBV5-1	TRBJ2-2	TGCGCCAGCAGCTTGACGGTCACCGGGGAGCTGTTTTTT	CASSLTVTGELFF
TRBD2	-	TRBV5-1	TRBJ2-1	TGCGCCAGCAGCTTTGGGGGGAGGGCCTTTAATGAGCAGTTCTTC	CASSFGGRAFNEQFF
TRBD2	-	TRBV6-5	TRBJ2-1	TGTGCCAGCAGTTACAGCGGGGGGGCCTACAATGAGCAGTTCTTC	CASSYSGGAYNEQFF
-	-	TRBV27	TRBJ1-1	TGTGCCAGCAGTTTATCGGGGCCAGGGAACACTGAAGCTTTCTTT	CASSLSGPGNTEAFF
-	few	TRBV5-6	TRBJ2-6	TGTGCCAGCAGCTTCATTGGTGGCGGGGCCAACGTCCTGACTTTC	CASSFIGGGANVLTF
-	-	TRBV5-4	TRBJ2-3	TGTGCCAGCAGCCCTTCCCGGACTAGCACAGATACGCAGTATTTT	CASSPSRTSTDTQYF
TRBD2	-	TRBV27	TRBJ2-7	TGTGCCAGCAGTCCGGGACTAGCCCGATCCGAGCAGTACTTC	CASSPGLARSEQYF
-	-	TRBV19	TRBJ1-5	TGTGCCAGTCAAACAGTAGGATTAGGCAATCAGCCCCAGCATTTT	CASQTVGLGNQPQHF
TRBD2	-	TRBV15	TRBJ2-1	TGTGCCACCAGCGGGGGGACTAGCGGGCGCAGCTCCTACAATGAGCAGTTCTTC	CATSGGTSGRSSYNEQFF
-	-	TRBV6-2/TRBV6-3	TRBJ1-5	TGTGCCAGCAGTTCTGTGCTGGCCGGAGGCCAGCCCCAGCATTTT	CASSSVLAGGQPQHF